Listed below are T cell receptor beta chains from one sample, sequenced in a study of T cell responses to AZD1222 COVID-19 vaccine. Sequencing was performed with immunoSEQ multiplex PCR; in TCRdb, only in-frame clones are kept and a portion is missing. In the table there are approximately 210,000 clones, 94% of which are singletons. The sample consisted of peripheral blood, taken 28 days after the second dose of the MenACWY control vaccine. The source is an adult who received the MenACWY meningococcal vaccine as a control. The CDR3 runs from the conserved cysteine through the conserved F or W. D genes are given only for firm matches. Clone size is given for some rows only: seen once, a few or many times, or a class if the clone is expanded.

TGTGCCAGCCGTTTAAGGGAACAATCTAATGAAAAACTGTTTTTT	CASRLREQSNEKLFF	.	TRBV6-5	TRBJ1-4	.
TGCGCCAGCAGTCCAGGACTAGCGGGGTCCTACGAGCAGTACTTC	CASSPGLAGSYEQYF	TRBD2	TRBV4-3	TRBJ2-7	.
TGTGCCATCTTCATTCAGCCCCAGCATTTT	CAIFIQPQHF	.	TRBV6-4	TRBJ1-5	.
TGTGCCAGCAGCCAAGCAGGGGGCGGAATAGAGACCCAGTACTTC	CASSQAGGGIETQYF	TRBD1	TRBV3-1/TRBV3-2	TRBJ2-5	.
TGTGCCAGCAGGACACTTGGAGGGATGGGCCGATCCTACGAGCAGTACTTC	CASRTLGGMGRSYEQYF	.	TRBV2	TRBJ2-7	.
TGTGCCAGCAGCTCTACACCTCAAACTGAAGCTTTCTTT	CASSSTPQTEAFF	.	TRBV5-6	TRBJ1-1	.
TGTGCCAGTAGGGGGGACAGGTACTATGGCTACACCTTC	CASRGDRYYGYTF	TRBD1	TRBV19	TRBJ1-2	.
TGTGCCAGCAGCTTATCTAGGACAGGGGCCTACGAGCAGTACTTC	CASSLSRTGAYEQYF	TRBD1	TRBV11-2	TRBJ2-7	.
TGTGCCAGCTCACCACGGGTTCAAGGGACTTTCTACGAGCAGTACTTC	CASSPRVQGTFYEQYF	.	TRBV18	TRBJ2-7	.
TGTGCCTTCCGACACCCTATTGGGAATGAGCGGTTCTTC	CAFRHPIGNERFF	.	TRBV30	TRBJ2-1	once
TGCGCCAGCAGCCAAGGTCAGGATCCTAATGAAAAACTGTTTTTT	CASSQGQDPNEKLFF	.	TRBV4-1	TRBJ1-4	.
TGTGCCAGCAGCCAGAAACTAGCGCGAGTGGAGCAGTACTTC	CASSQKLARVEQYF	TRBD2	TRBV4-2	TRBJ2-7	.
TGCGCCAGCAGCCCCGCGGACAGGGCCTATGGCTACACCTTC	CASSPADRAYGYTF	TRBD1	TRBV10-1	TRBJ1-2	.
TGTGCCAGCAGTGATACCTCAGGGGTTACTAATGAAAAACTGTTTTTT	CASSDTSGVTNEKLFF	.	TRBV2	TRBJ1-4	.
TGTGCCAGCAGCTTGGTGACCGAGCAGTACTTC	CASSLVTEQYF	.	TRBV5-6	TRBJ2-7	.
TGTGCCAGCAGTCGATCAGGAGTCTTAAGGGGCTACACCTTC	CASSRSGVLRGYTF	.	TRBV6-6	TRBJ1-2	once
TGCAGCGTTGAAGATGGGGGGGCGCGTACTGAAGCTTTCTTT	CSVEDGGARTEAFF	.	TRBV29-1	TRBJ1-1	.
TGCGCCAGCAGCTTGGAAGTGGGGACAGGGACAACTAATGAAAAACTGTTTTTT	CASSLEVGTGTTNEKLFF	TRBD1	TRBV5-1	TRBJ1-4	.
TGTGCCAGCAGCTTAGGGGGGGTAACCGGGGAGACCCAGTACTTC	CASSLGGVTGETQYF	.	TRBV7-9	TRBJ2-5	.
TGTGCCAGCAGCTACCCTGCGGCGCCGGCCTACGAGCAGTACTTC	CASSYPAAPAYEQYF	.	TRBV5-6	TRBJ2-7	.
TGTGCCACCACGGAGCGGCGTCGGGAGCAGTACTTC	CATTERRREQYF	.	TRBV24-1	TRBJ2-7	.
TGTGCCAGCAGCGAAACCCGTTACTATGGCTACACCTTC	CASSETRYYGYTF	.	TRBV7-9	TRBJ1-2	.
TGTGCCTGGAAATTGCAGAGCTCTGGAAACACCATATATTTT	CAWKLQSSGNTIYF	.	TRBV30	TRBJ1-3	once
TGTGCCAGCAGTTCCTTCTTGGGGCTGTTTTTT	CASSSFLGLFF	.	TRBV28	TRBJ2-2	.
TGCGCCAGCAGCCAAGAAGGGGGGGCCTCCTACAATGAGCAGTTCTTC	CASSQEGGASYNEQFF	.	TRBV4-3	TRBJ2-1	.
TGTGCCACGGGACAGGGGAATGGCTACACCTTC	CATGQGNGYTF	TRBD1	TRBV6-5	TRBJ1-2	.
TGTGCCAGCAGCCCCGCGGGTAACGGCTACGAGCAGTACTTC	CASSPAGNGYEQYF	.	TRBV7-2	TRBJ2-7	few
TGTGCCAGCAGTGGGACAGGGCCAACCGGGTGGGACAATGAGCAGTTCTTC	CASSGTGPTGWDNEQFF	TRBD1	TRBV2	TRBJ2-1	.
TGTGCCAGCAGCAATGACAGATCCTACGAGCAGTACTTC	CASSNDRSYEQYF	.	TRBV7-9	TRBJ2-7	.
TGTGCCAGCAGTTTGACCCCCGGTCCGGCCTCCTACGAGCAGTACTTC	CASSLTPGPASYEQYF	.	TRBV27	TRBJ2-7	.
TGTGCCAGCAGTTATCCCTACGAGCAGTACTTC	CASSYPYEQYF	.	TRBV6-2/TRBV6-3	TRBJ2-7	few
TGTGCCAGTAGTATGGCGGGACAAACCTACGAGCAGTACTTC	CASSMAGQTYEQYF	.	TRBV19	TRBJ2-7	.
TGTGCCAGCAGCTTAGTTCAGGGTACGGGCAATCAGCCCCAGCATTTT	CASSLVQGTGNQPQHF	.	TRBV11-2	TRBJ1-5	.
TGCGCCAGCAGCTTGCAGCAGGGGGAGCCCCAGCATTTT	CASSLQQGEPQHF	TRBD1	TRBV5-1	TRBJ1-5	.
TGTGCCAGCAGCTCCACAGGGCTCTCCTACGAGCAGTACTTC	CASSSTGLSYEQYF	.	TRBV7-2	TRBJ2-7	.
TGTGCCAGCAGCCTCACTAGCCGGAATGAGCAGTTCTTC	CASSLTSRNEQFF	.	TRBV3-1/TRBV3-2	TRBJ2-1	.
TGTGCCAGCAGCGCCGGGACAGGGGGGTACAATGAGCAGTTCTTC	CASSAGTGGYNEQFF	TRBD1	TRBV6-2/TRBV6-3	TRBJ2-1	few
TGTGCCCTATCAATAGTCGAGCAGTACTTC	CALSIVEQYF	.	TRBV9	TRBJ2-7	.
TGTGCCAGCAGCCCCATCGGACAGGGACCTTCTAACTATGGCTACACCTTC	CASSPIGQGPSNYGYTF	TRBD1	TRBV7-8	TRBJ1-2	.
TGCGCCAGCAGCTTGGGGTTAGGGCTAGCGGCAGACAATGAGCAGTTCTTC	CASSLGLGLAADNEQFF	TRBD2	TRBV5-1	TRBJ2-1	.
TGTGCCAGCGGTCAGGGTAAATGGACGTTCTTC	CASGQGKWTFF	.	TRBV6-5	TRBJ2-1	.
TGTGCCAGCAGTACCCGTCAGAACACCGGGGAGCTGTTTTTT	CASSTRQNTGELFF	.	TRBV6-5	TRBJ2-2	.